These 20 T cell receptor beta chains share one sample of origin, sequenced in a study of CD8 T cells in ankylosing spondylitis. Points from the study as a whole: Among TCR beta sequences, a motif of eight or nine highly homologous variants appeared characteristic of ankylosing spondylitis blood.

What these receptors recognize is not known. TCRdb re-analysed the 5' RACE reads in MiXCR, keeping a single row per CDR3 protein. The sample carries a few hundred thousand distinct CDR3 sequences, about 18% recorded once. Sequenced input: blood, either unsorted or a sorted T cell fraction (not recorded which). These receptor sequences come from a male donor with ankylosing spondylitis.

Points on this clonotype: No conserved phenylalanine or tryptophan is present at the end of the CDR3, so a read error is the likely explanation. The chain links TRBV11-2 to TRBJ2-7; 9 bases line up with TRBD2. The germline V gene has CDR1 SGHAT and CDR2 FQNNGV. CDR3 length equals 18 residues. The J segment lost 4 bases and the V segment lost 4 bases, leaving 17 bases of the junction unmatched. The CDR3 region has the DNA TGTGCCAGCAGCTGGACGATCGGAGTAGCGGGAGAGCCGTACGAGCAGTACTCC. It translates to CASSWTIGVAGEPYEQYS.

The J gene is TRBJ2-1, the V gene TRBV11-1; 10 nucleotides agree with TRBD1. CDR1 is SGHAT, CDR2 FQDESV, per germline (reference sequence). After removal of 1 base from V and 7 bases from J, the junction contained 16 bases not matched to a gene. The CDR3 has 19 residues. In DNA form, the CDR3 reads TGTGCCAGCAGCTTAGTGACAGGGGGCGCCGTGCGGGAGACGAATGAGCAGTTCTTC. Protein sequence: CASSLVTGGAVRETNEQFF.

This clonotype was seen at least ten times. CDR3 in DNA: TGCAGTGCTAGCCTAACAGGGTTGGTCGAGACCCAGTACTTC. This codes for CSASLTGLVETQYF. V is TRBV20-1 and J is TRBJ2-5; tentative D call: TRBD1 (6 bases). Between the trimmed V and J ends, which lost 3 bases and 5 bases, there was a span of 16 bases. The length of the CDR3 is 14 residues. Germline CDR1 reads DFQATT; CDR2 reads SNEGSKA (reference sequence).

This clonotype has a handful of counts. V usage is TRBV7-9 and J usage is TRBJ2-3, with a weak D call TRBD1 (6 bases). Germline V gene sequence: CDR1 SEHNR, CDR2 FQNEAQ (reference sequence). The CDR3 is 13 amino acids. The V end was cut by 5 bases, the J end by 6 bases, with 12 bases between. CDR3 coding DNA: TGTGCCAGCAGCACGGACAGTCCCGATACGCAGTATTTT. This codes for CASSTDSPDTQYF.

V is TRBV24-1 and J is TRBJ1-2; no reliable D call. The germline V gene encodes CDR1 KGHDR and CDR2 SFDVKD. The CDR3 loop spans 11 amino acids. V lost 5 bases to trimming and J lost 7 bases, with 7 bases between them. The CDR3 bases are TGTGCCACCAGTGGGCTCGCTGGCTACACCTTC. It specifies CATSGLAGYTF.

This clonotype was found a few times. V gene TRBV20-1 combines with J gene TRBJ1-1, with a weak D call TRBD1 (6 bases). V dropped 6 bases and J dropped 7 bases, with 12 bases sitting between them. The CDR3 extends over 11 amino acids. The V gene's germline CDR1 is DFQATT and CDR2 SNEGSKA (reference sequence). The CDR3 DNA sequence: TGCAGTGCACACACAGGGCTTGAAGCTTTCTTT. Its translation: CSAHTGLEAFF.

The rearrangement links TRBV5-1 to TRBJ1-1; 7 bases line up with TRBD1. The CDR3 is 17 residues long. CDR1 SGHRS and CDR2 YFSETQ come from the germline V gene. With V trimmed by 0 bases and J by 0 bases, 8 bases remained unmatched. CDR3 protein: CASSLEGAIGVNTEAFF. Here the CDR3 DNA reads TGCGCCAGCAGCTTGGAGGGGGCTATCGGGGTGAACACTGAAGCTTTCTTT.

The table lists this clonotype with a few counts. V is TRBV25-1 and J is TRBJ2-7; a possible D gene is TRBD1 (5 bases). The germline V gene has CDR1 MGHDK and CDR2 SYGVNS. CDR3 size: 13 residues. V lost 4 bases and J 6 bases, leaving 13 bases between the germline ends. The CDR3 spells CASSASTGIEQYF. As DNA, the CDR3 is TGTGCCAGCAGTGCCTCAACAGGAATCGAGCAGTACTTC.

This clonotype was observed many times. The chain couples TRBV6-5 to TRBJ1-1; D uncertain. CDR3 size: 12 residues. The germline V gene encodes CDR1 MNHEY and CDR2 SVGAGI. V was shortened by 8 bases and J by 1 base, with 8 bases between the two germline ends. In nucleotides, the CDR3 is TGTGCCAGCGGTCCAGGGAACACTGAAGCTTTCTTT. This translates into CASGPGNTEAFF.

The table lists this clonotype with a few counts. This sequence joins TRBV6-1 and TRBJ2-3; TRBD2 matches at 8 bases. With 6 bases clipped from V and 0 bases from J, the junction kept 11 bases outside the gene matches. Per germline, CDR1 MNHNS and CDR2 SASEGT. The CDR3 is 17 residues long. The CDR3 coding sequence is TGTGCCAGCAGAGGGGCACTAGCGGCTACTAGCACAGATACGCAGTATTTT. Its protein product is CASRGALAATSTDTQYF.

CDR3 loop: CASSEWGWNTEAFF. CDR3 nucleotides: TGTGCCAGCAGTGAATGGGGGTGGAACACTGAAGCTTTCTTT. The chain couples TRBV2 to TRBJ1-1, with a tentative D call TRBD1 (5 bases). In germline, CDR1 is SNHLY, CDR2 FYNNEI. The CDR3 spans 14 residues. V shed 2 bases and J shed 1 base, with 8 bases lying between them.

This clonotype was seen a few times. This chain connects TRBV20-1 to TRBJ2-7, with a tentative D call TRBD2 (5 bases). Germline CDR1 and CDR2: DFQATT and SNEGSKA (reference sequence). The ends were cut back, 0 bases at V and 6 bases at J, with 12 bases in the middle. CDR3 size: 13 residues. The CDR3 is CSARDMVRGEQYF. CDR3 DNA sequence: TGCAGTGCTAGAGACATGGTCCGGGGCGAGCAGTACTTC.

This clonotype was detected a few times. The J gene is TRBJ2-2, the V gene TRBV13, with D possibly called TRBD1 or TRBD2 (5 bases each). The CDR3 is 17 residues long. Trimming took 7 bases from V and 5 from J, leaving 23 bases between them. Germline V gene data show CDR1 as PRHDT and CDR2 as FYEKMQ (reference sequence). The CDR3 bases are TGTGCCAGCACCAACACTCTTGGGGGACGGGGAACCGGGGAGCTGTTTTTT. Its protein product is CASTNTLGGRGTGELFF.

This clonotype has a handful of counts. This sequence joins TRBV20-1 and TRBJ2-7, with TRBD2 matching over 10 bases. CDR1 and CDR2 (germline): DFQATT, SNEGSKA (reference sequence). This CDR3 contains 17 residues. J gave up 5 bases and V 0 bases, and 13 bases lay outside the gene matches. In DNA, the CDR3 is TGCAGTGCTAGAGAAACCGTCCCGGGACTAGCGATTAACGAGCAGTACTTC. Its protein is CSARETVPGLAINEQYF.

V usage is TRBV7-9 and J usage is TRBJ2-1; weak D call: TRBD2 (6 bases). The CDR3 has 16 amino acids. Trimming cost V 4 bases and J 5 bases, with 18 bases left between them. CDR1 and CDR2 from the germline V gene are SEHNR and FQNEAQ (reference sequence). CDR3 in amino acids: CASSSGDGSGDNEQFF. CDR3 in DNA: TGTGCCAGCAGCTCGGGAGACGGGAGCGGCGACAATGAGCAGTTCTTC.

This clonotype was counted ten times or more. The chain links TRBV29-1 to TRBJ2-7; 13 positions match TRBD2. Per germline, CDR1 SQVTM and CDR2 ANQGSEA. The CDR3 is 15 amino acids. The ends lost 4 bases at V and 5 bases at J; junction bases unmatched: 8. CDR3 DNA sequence: TGCAGCGTTGGTGGAGGGACTAGCGGGAATGACGAGCAGTACTTC. Protein: CSVGGGTSGNDEQYF.

This clonotype was picked up one time. The chain links TRBV10-2 to TRBJ2-7, with D uncertain. The germline V gene encodes CDR1 WSHSY and CDR2 SAAADI. V was trimmed by 3 bases and J by 2 bases, leaving 5 bases between them. The CDR3 loop spans 12 amino acids. The CDR3 DNA follows: TGCGCCAGCAGTGATGCGGCCTACGAGCAGTACTTC. As protein: CASSDAAYEQYF.

As concerns this clonotype: This could be a read error, since a much larger clone is one nucleotide away. The chain recombines TRBV29-1 with TRBJ2-1; D unclear. Looked up from germline, CDR1 is SQVTM and CDR2 is ANQGSEA. The CDR3 is made up of 11 amino acids. The CDR3 here is CSVERYGERFF. The CDR3 DNA sequence: TGCAGCGTTGAACGTTATGGCGAGCGGTTCTTC.

The chain couples TRBV29-1 to TRBJ2-5, with a possible D match to TRBD1 (5 bases). Germline CDR1 is SQVTM and CDR2 is ANQGSEA. The V end was cut by 7 bases, the J end by 7 bases, with 16 bases between. CDR3 length equals 12 residues. For the CDR3, the DNA is TGCAGCGCTGACCTAGGGGCTCTGACCCAGTACTTC. Residues: CSADLGALTQYF. Combining the CDR3 with reference TRBV29-1 and TRBJ2-5 gives the whole variable domain SAVISQKPSRDICQRGTSLTIQCQVDSQVTMMFWYRQQPGQSLTLIATANQGSEATYESGFVIDKFPISRPNLTFSTLTVSNMSPEDSSIYLCSADLGALTQYFGPGTRLLVL.

The chain couples TRBV6-1 to TRBJ2-7; 10 bases align to TRBD1. The CDR3 is 15 residues long. After removal of 7 bases from V and 3 bases from J, the junction contained 9 bases not matched to a gene. From germline, CDR1 is MNHNS and CDR2 SASEGT. Written as DNA, the CDR3 is TGTGCCAGCAAGGCCGGGACAGGGGAATTCTACGAGCAGTACTTC. Translation gives CASKAGTGEFYEQYF.